What follows describes a single T cell receptor beta chain. V trimming: 3 bases; J trimming: 0 bases; junction bases outside the gene matches: 6. Germline-derived CDR1 and CDR2 are SGHRS and YFSETQ. The length of the CDR3 is 16 residues. The data are from a study of circulating and synovial CD4+ cells in juvenile arthritis. Here immunoSEQ multiplex PCR was the method, and the copy in TCRdb shows in-frame clones only, minus some. The top ten clones hold about 4.9% of a sample with roughly 3,800 clones, 65% to 90% of them seen once. The chain combines TRBV5-1 with TRBJ1-3; 7 bases fit TRBD1. The receptor was isolated from a human donor with juvenile idiopathic arthritis. The source material was CD4+ T cells from synovial fluid. CDR3 amino acids: CASSSQGPSSGNTIYF. The CDR3 bases are TGCGCCAGCAGCTCACAGGGGCCAAGCTCTGGAAACACCATATATTTT.